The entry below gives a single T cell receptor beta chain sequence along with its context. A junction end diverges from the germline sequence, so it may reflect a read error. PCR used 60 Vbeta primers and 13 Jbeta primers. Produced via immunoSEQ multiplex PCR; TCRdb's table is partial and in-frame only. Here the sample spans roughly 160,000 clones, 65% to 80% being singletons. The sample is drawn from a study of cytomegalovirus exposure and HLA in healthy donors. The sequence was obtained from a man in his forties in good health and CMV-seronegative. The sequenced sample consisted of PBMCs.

CDR3 amino acids: CASSYSSGSGANGLTF. The CDR3 DNA reads as TGTGCCAGCAGTTACTCATCGGGCTCTGGGGCCAACGGCCTGACTTTC. This sequence joins TRBV6-5 and TRBJ2-6, with D perhaps TRBD1 (5 bases). Germline V gives CDR1 MNHEY, CDR2 SVGAGI. The CDR3 loop spans 16 amino acids.